This TCR beta chain was identified during a study of control samples from healthy donors and cancer patients (dated by TCRdb to 2018 to 2021). The method behind the library was the immunoSEQ multiplex PCR assay. TCRdb took over this immuneACCESS table, retaining in-frame rearrangements with V and J assigned. Such tables are incomplete; in checked studies, under half of the missing clones stem from an unresolved V gene, and the remainder is unexplained. The table for this sample lists tens of thousands of clones; 90% of them were counted only once. The biggest ten clones account for around 3.5% of the sample. To note about this clone: Its antigen specificity is not known. No much larger clone is present one base from it, and per-base qualities are unavailable.

Per the germline V gene (reference sequence), SGHNT is the CDR1 and YYREEE is the CDR2. V was cut back by 0 bases and J by 4 bases, leaving a gap of 2 bases between them. The CDR3 sequence holds 11 residues, the cysteine and phenylalanine included. Only the CDR3 region is kept as DNA, spanning 33 bases read in frame from base 1. Rearrangement joined TRBV5-4 to TRBJ2-7; no D segment can be confidently identified. The clonotype comes from a woman under 30 in good health. Sequencing was done on a sample of blood. CDR3 loop: CASSLAYEQYF. The bases read TGTGCCAGCAGCTTGGCGTACGAGCAGTACTTC.